The clone carrying this T cell receptor (beta chain) was counted many times. iRepertoire HTBI primers and Arm-PCR of CDR3 regions built TCR beta libraries. MiXCR was run by TCRdb on the multiplex PCR reads, yielding one entry per CDR3 protein. The table lists 440,000 or so distinct CDR3 sequences, 16% of them singletons. Time point here: newly diagnosed GD, antithyroid drugs for less than 3 months. Construction of the TCR library relied on RNA isolated from PBMCs. Graves' disease diagnosis was established per American Thyroid Association guidelines. Per the germline V gene, CDR1 is MNHEY and CDR2 is SVGAGI. Between the trimmed V and J ends, which lost 0 bases and 4 bases, there was a span of 12 bases. The CDR3 loop spans 15 amino acids. These data belong to a study of regulatory T cells in long-lasting Graves disease. The same specimen was also included in a second study, on T cells in Graves' hyperthyroidism and ophthalmopathy. Turning to that study: Diagnostic assessment was based on clinical symptoms, serum thyroxine and TRAb, thyroid ultrasound and orbital computed tomography. When the TCR CDR3 underwent first-round RT-PCR, the HTBI primer set was used. Patients with ophthalmopathy were separated from those with stable hyperthyroidism by a 13 V-J model.

Specimen: peripheral blood mononuclear cells (PBMCs), collected at new diagnosis, from a patient treated with antithyroid drugs. V and J are TRBV6-5 and TRBJ1-2; unclear D gene. This sequence was found in a woman younger than 45 with Graves disease. Here the CDR3 reads CASSYSSQDPYGYTF. In DNA, the CDR3 is TGTGCCAGCAGTTACTCGTCTCAGGACCCCTATGGCTACACCTTC.